A single sample is the source of the 6 T cell receptor beta chains below, sequenced in a study of long-term antiretroviral therapy in people with HIV. Researchers report immunoSEQ v3.0 was run at survey level. The repertoire was sequenced with immunoSEQ multiplex PCR; TCRdb's copy has only in-frame clones and lacks some. The sample holds just under 20,000 clones; approximately 90% are singletons and the top ten take under 5%. The source was unsorted PBMCs, collected 2.1 years after starting antiretroviral therapy. Every receptor here comes from a man aged 18 to 29 with HIV.

The rearrangement uses TRBV27 and TRBJ1-6; TRBD1 matches at 11 bases. Germline values: CDR1 MNHEY, CDR2 SMNVEV (reference sequence). The CDR3 is 19 residues long. Trimming removed 5 bases from V and 4 bases from J; junction bases left unmatched: 13. CDR3 protein: CASSPDRGRGPPYNSPLHF. CDR3 nucleotide sequence: TGTGCCAGCAGTCCGGACAGGGGGCGCGGACCTCCGTATAATTCACCCCTCCACTTT.

The chain recombines TRBV6-5 with TRBJ2-6; tentative D call: TRBD2 (6 bases). Trimming removed 10 bases at V and 1 base at J, with 14 bases between. Germline CDR1 is MNHEY and CDR2 is SVGAGI. The CDR3 consists of 15 residues. The CDR3 DNA sequence: TGTGCCACCCGGGGGTTTGGGTCTGGGGCCAACGTCCTGACTTTC. Its translation: CATRGFGSGANVLTF.

The V and J genes are TRBV6-5 and TRBJ1-3, with 7 bases fitting TRBD1. This CDR3 contains 15 residues. Trimming cost V 6 bases and J 0 bases; bases outside gene matches: 5. Germline CDR1 MNHEY, CDR2 SVGAGI. The CDR3 reads CASSKTGASGNTIYF. Here the CDR3 DNA reads TGTGCCAGCAGCAAAACAGGGGCCTCTGGAAACACCATATATTTT.

The CDR3 DNA is TGTGCCAGCAGCTCTCCGGGACAGGGATCGACCGGGGAGCTGTTTTTT. Translated, it gives CASSSPGQGSTGELFF. This chain connects TRBV7-3 to TRBJ2-2, with TRBD1 matching 9 bases. The V gene end was trimmed by 4 bases and the J gene end by 5 bases; junction bases not matched to a gene: 8. The CDR3 loop spans 16 amino acids. The germline CDR1 and CDR2 sequences are SGHTA and FQGTGA.

V usage is TRBV4-2 and J usage is TRBJ1-5, with 7 nucleotides matching TRBD1. Germline V lookup: CDR1 LGHNA, CDR2 YNFKEQ. CDR3 length equals 16 residues. V shed 4 bases and J 8 bases; nucleotides not matched to a gene: 14. CDR3 sequence reads: CASSPRAGTETKPQHF. For the CDR3, the DNA is TGTGCCAGCAGCCCCAGAGCCGGGACAGAGACAAAGCCCCAGCATTTT.

This sequence joins TRBV19 and TRBJ1-1, with D maybe TRBD1 (5 bases). The V and J ends lost 4 bases and 1 base respectively, with 7 bases between them. The V gene's germline CDR1 is LNHDA and CDR2 SQIVND (reference sequence). The CDR3 extends over 13 amino acids. Here the CDR3 DNA reads TGTGCCAGTAGTACCGGACAGAACACTGAAGCTTTCTTT. It codes for CASSTGQNTEAFF.